Listed below are T cell receptor beta chains from one sample, sequenced in a study of T cell responses to AZD1222 COVID-19 vaccine. Sequenced by immunoSEQ multiplex PCR; TCRdb stores in-frame clones only, minus some. The top ten hold about 3% of the sample, which has 100,000 to 120,000 clones, about 94% seen once. Sequenced here: peripheral blood, sampled 28 days after the second AZD1222 dose. The source is an adult who received the AZD1222 COVID-19 vaccine. The CDR3 runs from the conserved cysteine through the conserved F or W. The order of the fields is D gene, clone size, V gene, J gene, CDR3 DNA, CDR3 protein. The D gene is left open where the match is weak. The size of a clone is reported for some rows only, either as once, few or many, or as a class for expanded clones.

d_call: -
clone_size: -
v_call: TRBV18
j_call: TRBJ2-1
cdr3_nt: TGTGCCAGCTCACGCGGAGTTGGGAGGAATGAGCAGTTCTTC
cdr3_aa: CASSRGVGRNEQFF

d_call: -
clone_size: -
v_call: TRBV9
j_call: TRBJ1-1
cdr3_nt: TGTGCCAGCAGCGTAGAGAGGGGGGACTTCATGAACACTGAAGCTTTCTTT
cdr3_aa: CASSVERGDFMNTEAFF

d_call: TRBD2
clone_size: -
v_call: TRBV7-9
j_call: TRBJ2-7
cdr3_nt: TGTGCCAGCAGCCTGAGCGGGAGCCCAGACGAGCAGTACTTC
cdr3_aa: CASSLSGSPDEQYF

d_call: TRBD1
clone_size: -
v_call: TRBV18
j_call: TRBJ1-5
cdr3_nt: TGTGCCAGCTCGGGACAGTTCAATCAGCCCCAGCATTTT
cdr3_aa: CASSGQFNQPQHF

d_call: -
clone_size: -
v_call: TRBV4-1
j_call: TRBJ1-2
cdr3_nt: TGCGCCAGCAGCCAAGACAGGCTCTCCTATGGCTACACCTTC
cdr3_aa: CASSQDRLSYGYTF

d_call: TRBD1
clone_size: -
v_call: TRBV6-5
j_call: TRBJ1-6
cdr3_nt: TGTGCCAGCAGTTACAACGACAGGGGTTCACCCCTCCACTTT
cdr3_aa: CASSYNDRGSPLHF

d_call: TRBD1
clone_size: -
v_call: TRBV19
j_call: TRBJ2-2
cdr3_nt: TGTGCCAGTAGTCACCGGGACAGGGCCGGGGAGCTGTTTTTT
cdr3_aa: CASSHRDRAGELFF

d_call: TRBD1
clone_size: -
v_call: TRBV7-8
j_call: TRBJ2-3
cdr3_nt: TGTGCCAGCAGCTTATCCAAACCGGGCAGGGGGCGGGCAGATACGCAGTATTTT
cdr3_aa: CASSLSKPGRGRADTQYF

d_call: -
clone_size: -
v_call: TRBV5-1
j_call: TRBJ1-6
cdr3_nt: TGCGCCAGCAGCCTTGGACATAATTCACCCCTCCACTTT
cdr3_aa: CASSLGHNSPLHF

d_call: -
clone_size: -
v_call: TRBV11-2
j_call: TRBJ2-7
cdr3_nt: TGTGCCAGCAGCCTGTCTGTGAGCTCCTACGAGCAGTACTTC
cdr3_aa: CASSLSVSSYEQYF

d_call: TRBD1
clone_size: -
v_call: TRBV11-2
j_call: TRBJ1-2
cdr3_nt: TGTGCCAGCAGCGCACGACAGGGACCGATTAACTATGGCTACACCTTC
cdr3_aa: CASSARQGPINYGYTF

d_call: TRBD1
clone_size: -
v_call: TRBV5-1
j_call: TRBJ1-3
cdr3_nt: TGCGCCAGCAGCCTGACAGGGGCTAGTTCCTGGACTGGAAACACCATATATTTT
cdr3_aa: CASSLTGASSWTGNTIYF

d_call: TRBD1
clone_size: -
v_call: TRBV5-1
j_call: TRBJ1-5
cdr3_nt: TGCGCCAGCAGCTTGGTAGCGTCGGACAGGGGAAACCAGCCCCAGCATTTT
cdr3_aa: CASSLVASDRGNQPQHF

d_call: -
clone_size: once
v_call: TRBV3-1/TRBV3-2
j_call: TRBJ1-3
cdr3_nt: TGTGCCAGCAGCCCACATACAAGGAATCGCAGGGTGGACACCATATATTTT
cdr3_aa: CASSPHTRNRRVDTIYF

d_call: -
clone_size: -
v_call: TRBV27
j_call: TRBJ2-7
cdr3_nt: TGTGCCAGCAGTTTCGGGGTCTCCTACGAGCAGTACTTC
cdr3_aa: CASSFGVSYEQYF

d_call: TRBD1
clone_size: -
v_call: TRBV6-4
j_call: TRBJ1-4
cdr3_nt: TGTGCCAGCAGCGAGCAGGGGGGAACTAATGAAAAACTGTTTTTT
cdr3_aa: CASSEQGGTNEKLFF

d_call: -
clone_size: -
v_call: TRBV19
j_call: TRBJ1-1
cdr3_nt: TGTGCCAGTAGTATGATTGAGGGAACTGAAGCTTTCTTT
cdr3_aa: CASSMIEGTEAFF

d_call: -
clone_size: -
v_call: TRBV6-5
j_call: TRBJ1-5
cdr3_nt: TGTGCCAGCACTATGGCAGGGGCCAGACAGCCCCAGCATTTT
cdr3_aa: CASTMAGARQPQHF

d_call: -
clone_size: -
v_call: TRBV4-1
j_call: TRBJ2-3
cdr3_nt: TGCGCCAGCAGCCAAGCTGGGACGGGATTTCCAGATACGCAGTATTTT
cdr3_aa: CASSQAGTGFPDTQYF

d_call: -
clone_size: once
v_call: TRBV25-1
j_call: TRBJ2-3
cdr3_nt: TGTGCCAGCAGTGAGGGGCTTCGACCTCCACATCGGGCAGATACGCAGTATTTT
cdr3_aa: CASSEGLRPPHRADTQYF

d_call: -
clone_size: -
v_call: TRBV6-1
j_call: TRBJ1-4
cdr3_nt: TGTGCCAGCAGTAACAGGCTTCCTAATGAAAAACTGTTTTTT
cdr3_aa: CASSNRLPNEKLFF

d_call: TRBD1
clone_size: -
v_call: TRBV4-1
j_call: TRBJ1-4
cdr3_nt: TGCGCCAGCAGCCGATTACCGGGACAGTCGATCGAAAAACTGTTTTTT
cdr3_aa: CASSRLPGQSIEKLFF

d_call: -
clone_size: -
v_call: TRBV11-2
j_call: TRBJ1-2
cdr3_nt: TGTGCCAGCAGTAAATACAGGGTTGGCTACACCTTC
cdr3_aa: CASSKYRVGYTF

d_call: TRBD2
clone_size: -
v_call: TRBV6-5
j_call: TRBJ2-7
cdr3_nt: TGTGCCAGCGCCGGGGGGACTGTTTCCTACGAGCAGTACTTC
cdr3_aa: CASAGGTVSYEQYF

d_call: -
clone_size: few
v_call: TRBV6-5
j_call: TRBJ1-1
cdr3_nt: TGTGCCAGCAGTTACAGGAATTCGAACACTGAAGCTTTCTTT
cdr3_aa: CASSYRNSNTEAFF

d_call: -
clone_size: -
v_call: TRBV27
j_call: TRBJ2-1
cdr3_nt: TGTGCCAGCAGTTTAGGACCTCCGGTCCATGAGCAGTTCTTC
cdr3_aa: CASSLGPPVHEQFF

d_call: -
clone_size: -
v_call: TRBV25-1
j_call: TRBJ1-1
cdr3_nt: TGTGCCAGCCGCCTAGGGGGGGCAAGGACTGAAGCTTTCTTT
cdr3_aa: CASRLGGARTEAFF

d_call: -
clone_size: -
v_call: TRBV7-9
j_call: TRBJ2-7
cdr3_nt: TGTGCCAGCAGCTCAATTCCCGGGTCCCCCTACGAGCAGTACTTC
cdr3_aa: CASSSIPGSPYEQYF

d_call: -
clone_size: -
v_call: TRBV11-1
j_call: TRBJ1-1
cdr3_nt: TGTGCCAGCAGCTTTAAGGGGGACGACGGCACTGAAGCTTTCTTT
cdr3_aa: CASSFKGDDGTEAFF

d_call: -
clone_size: -
v_call: TRBV28
j_call: TRBJ2-7
cdr3_nt: TGTGCCAGCAAGACCGGACCCCACGAGCAGTACTTC
cdr3_aa: CASKTGPHEQYF

d_call: TRBD1
clone_size: -
v_call: TRBV27
j_call: TRBJ1-5
cdr3_nt: TGTGCCAGCAGTTTGGACAGGGGGCTTACTCAGCCCCAGCATTTT
cdr3_aa: CASSLDRGLTQPQHF

d_call: -
clone_size: -
v_call: TRBV13
j_call: TRBJ2-1
cdr3_nt: TGTGCCAGTAGTACAGGATCTCCTACCTACGGTGAGCAGTTCTTC
cdr3_aa: CASSTGSPTYGEQFF